This TCR beta chain came from a study of response to subunit inactivated influenza vaccine. MiXCR, applied by TCRdb to the RT-PCR reads, yields one record per CDR3 protein. Found here are 700,000 to 800,000 distinct CDR3 sequences, approximately 17% of them singletons; the top ten hold about 11%. Details on this clonotype: Its antigen is still unknown.

CDR3 length: 14 amino acids. From germline, CDR1 is SGHRS and CDR2 YFSETQ. V lost 3 bases to trimming and J lost 5 bases, with 14 bases between them. Whole-study findings and limits: With each seasonal influenza vaccination, the authors suggested, few new T cells are recruited.

This receptor was taken from a man between 45 and 60 years old who received an inactivated influenza vaccine. Source: PBMCs from blood, taken more than 4 days after vaccination. The chain is built from TRBV5-1 and TRBJ2-5; D may be TRBD2 (5 bases). The CDR3 region is CASSSSTIGETQYF. In DNA form, the CDR3 reads TGCGCCAGCAGCTCGTCGACTATAGGGGAGACCCAGTACTTC.